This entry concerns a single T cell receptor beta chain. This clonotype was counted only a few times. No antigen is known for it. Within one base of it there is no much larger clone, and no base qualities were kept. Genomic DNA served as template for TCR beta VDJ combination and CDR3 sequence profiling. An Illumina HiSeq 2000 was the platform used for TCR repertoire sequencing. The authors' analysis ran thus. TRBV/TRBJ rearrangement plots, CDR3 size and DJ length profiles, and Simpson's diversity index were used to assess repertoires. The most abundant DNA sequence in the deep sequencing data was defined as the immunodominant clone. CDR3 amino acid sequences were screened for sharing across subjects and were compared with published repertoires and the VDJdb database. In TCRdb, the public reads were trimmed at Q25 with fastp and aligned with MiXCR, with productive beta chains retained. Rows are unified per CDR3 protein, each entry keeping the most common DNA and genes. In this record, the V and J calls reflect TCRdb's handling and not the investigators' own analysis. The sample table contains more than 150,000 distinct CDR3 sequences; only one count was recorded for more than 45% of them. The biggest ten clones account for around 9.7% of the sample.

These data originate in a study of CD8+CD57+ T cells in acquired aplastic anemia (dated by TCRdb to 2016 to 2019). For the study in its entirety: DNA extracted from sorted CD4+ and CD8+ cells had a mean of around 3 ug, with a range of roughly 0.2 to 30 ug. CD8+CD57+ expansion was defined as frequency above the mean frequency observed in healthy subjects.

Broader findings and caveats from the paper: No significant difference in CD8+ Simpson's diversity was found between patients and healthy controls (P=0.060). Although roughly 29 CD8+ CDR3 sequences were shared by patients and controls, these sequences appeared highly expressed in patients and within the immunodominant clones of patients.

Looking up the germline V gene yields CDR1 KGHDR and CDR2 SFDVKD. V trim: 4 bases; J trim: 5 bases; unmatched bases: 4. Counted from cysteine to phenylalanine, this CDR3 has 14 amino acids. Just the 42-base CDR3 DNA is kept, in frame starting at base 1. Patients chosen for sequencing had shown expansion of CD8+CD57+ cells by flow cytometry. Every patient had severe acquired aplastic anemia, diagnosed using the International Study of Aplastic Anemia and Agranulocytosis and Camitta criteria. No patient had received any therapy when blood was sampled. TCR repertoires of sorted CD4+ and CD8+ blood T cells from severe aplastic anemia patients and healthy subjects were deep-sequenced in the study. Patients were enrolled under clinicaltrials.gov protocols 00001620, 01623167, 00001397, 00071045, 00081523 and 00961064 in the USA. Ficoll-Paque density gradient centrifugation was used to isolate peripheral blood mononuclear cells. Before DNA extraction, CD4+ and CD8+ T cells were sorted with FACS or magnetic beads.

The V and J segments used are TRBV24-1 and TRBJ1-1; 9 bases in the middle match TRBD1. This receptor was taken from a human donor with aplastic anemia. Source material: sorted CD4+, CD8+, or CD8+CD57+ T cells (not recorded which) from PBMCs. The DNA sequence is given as TGTGCCACCAGTGACCCAGGACAGGGGACTGAAGCTTTCTTT. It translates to CATSDPGQGTEAFF.